This TCR beta chain was sequenced for a study of cytomegalovirus exposure and HLA in healthy donors. Findings and limits, study-wide: A reported reduction in N-insertions relative to the approximately 690-donor mean was seen in an Asian-associated ancestry cluster in a later analysis.

Researchers ran the PCR with 60 Vbeta and 13 Jbeta primers. Generated by immunoSEQ multiplex PCR, the TCRdb table keeps only in-frame clones and is missing some. The sample has 100,000 or so clones, about four fifths seen once; the top ten hold approximately 7.5%. In the case of this clone: The antigen is undetermined.

The sample was PBMCs. The TCR comes from a man aged 25 to 40 in good health and CMV-seronegative.

This chain's CDR3 is CASSYGTGSRRALHF. CDR3 DNA sequence: TGTGCCAGCAGTTACGGGACAGGGTCGCGTCGGGCCCTCCACTTT. The J gene is TRBJ1-6, the V gene TRBV6-6; 9 bases match TRBD1. Per the germline V gene, CDR1 is MNHNY and CDR2 is SVGAGI (reference sequence). The CDR3 covers 15 residues. Losses at the gene ends were 2 bases for V and 14 bases for J; bases not matched to a gene: 10.